Reported below is one TCR beta chain. No antigen is known for it. This sample is drawn from a study of yellow fever vaccine responses in identical twins. Study-wide points: After vaccination, twins' T cell response reportedly seemed partly convergent, partly personalized.

Using its own MiXCR run on the RT-PCR reads, TCRdb lists one record per CDR3 protein. The data show fewer than 4,000 distinct CDR3 sequences, about 86% seen once. V was cut by 3 bases and J by 2 bases, with 8 bases left in between. This CDR3 has 13 residues. Germline V CDR1 and CDR2: SGHNT, YENEEA. The chain links TRBV11-3 to TRBJ2-7, with D hard to call. Material: T cells from blood (PBMCs), unsorted or a sorted subset (not recorded which), obtained before or after yellow fever vaccination (not recorded which). This clonotype originated in a woman under 30 who received the yellow fever vaccine. CDR3 amino acids: CASSLLQTYEQYV. In nucleotides, the CDR3 is TGTGCCAGCAGCTTGTTACAGACCTACGAGCAGTACGTC.